This T cell receptor (beta chain) was retrieved from a study of shared clonotypes between healthy human individuals. CD8 cells classed as naive were CD45RO-negative and positively selected for CCR7, excluding terminally differentiated effector memory CD45RA+ cells. The donors were adults (healthy and HIV-negative) with no recent acute infections or vaccinations. Assay runs were performed at deep level. Sequenced by immunoSEQ multiplex PCR; TCRdb stores in-frame clones only, minus some. Of about 580,000 clones detected, roughly 98% appear once; the ten largest clones hold 0.3%. The V gene's germline CDR1 is MDHEN and CDR2 SYDVKM. The CDR3 loop spans 15 amino acids. V was cut by 1 base and J by 2 bases, with 8 bases left in between. Worth noting for this clone: Its target is unknown.

Study findings and constraints: Of the naive CD4 clonotypes, approximately 5% were shared across a few donors. Among donors, the sharing of clonotypes was expected to be influenced by sequencing depth.

Sequences were obtained from naive CD8+ T cells sorted from blood. The receptor's source is a man aged 30-40 years in good health. J is TRBJ2-2 and V is TRBV28; D ambiguous. This CDR3 is CASSLFRANTGELFF. CDR3 DNA: TGTGCCAGCAGTTTATTTCGGGCTAACACCGGGGAGCTGTTTTTT.